These 5 T cell receptor beta chains came from one sample sequenced in a study of Ad26.COV2.S vaccination and SARS-CoV-2 variants. The repertoire was sequenced with immunoSEQ multiplex PCR; TCRdb's copy has only in-frame clones and lacks some. The sample lists 350,000 to 400,000 clones; approximately 90% were seen once. Treatment: some 20 received Ad26.COV2.S at low or high dose, single or two shots; about 5 received placebo; per-sample allocation not given. All samples were drawn on day 63, counting from the first vaccine or placebo injection. Here the sequenced sample was peripheral blood, taken in a trial of Ad26.COV2.S vaccine versus placebo. These receptors were collected from a person aged 18-60 years who received the Ad26.COV2.S COVID-19 vaccine or a placebo.

This clone appeared a single time. The chain combines TRBV5-6 with TRBJ1-1; D is ambiguous. Germline V gene sequence: CDR1 SGHDT, CDR2 YYEEEE. CDR3 length: 14 residues. Between the trimmed V and J ends, which lost 6 bases and 4 bases, there was a span of 16 bases. The CDR3 here is CASTPRVMGTEAFF. CDR3 coding DNA: TGTGCCAGCACCCCCCGGGTTATGGGCACTGAAGCTTTCTTT.

The gene calls are TRBV27 and TRBJ2-1, with D perhaps given as TRBD1 or TRBD2 (5 bases each). The CDR3 is made up of 14 amino acids. Trimming took off 3 bases at V and 5 bases at J, with 11 bases between the two ends. Germline CDR1 reads MNHEY; CDR2 reads SMNVEV (reference sequence). In DNA, the CDR3 is TGTGCCAGCAGTTTGCGGGTACAGGACAATGAGCAGTTCTTC. This sequence encodes CASSLRVQDNEQFF.

J is TRBJ2-1 and V is TRBV6-5, with 7 bases lining up with TRBD2. V was pared by 11 bases and J by 1 base, with 11 bases of the junction left unmatched. Germline V gene data show CDR1 as MNHEY and CDR2 as SVGAGI. CDR3 length equals 15 residues. The CDR3: CALSGGKQSYNEQFF. The CDR3 DNA reads TGTGCCCTCTCCGGGGGGAAACAATCCTACAATGAGCAGTTCTTC.

This sequence joins TRBV5-6 and TRBJ1-3, with TRBD1 as a possible D gene (6 bases). The CDR3 contains 13 residues. The germline V gene has CDR1 SGHDT and CDR2 YYEEEE. V gave up 4 bases and J gave up 10 bases, with 15 bases separating them. CDR3 sequence: CASSPEQGPTIYF. As DNA, the CDR3 is TGTGCCAGCAGCCCTGAACAGGGTCCGACCATATATTTT.

The chain has TRBV5-1 and TRBJ2-5, with TRBD2 identical over 9 bases. The CDR3 is made up of 15 amino acids. Germline-derived CDR1 and CDR2 are SGHRS and YFSETQ. Losses at the gene ends were 2 bases for V and 5 bases for J; bases not matched to a gene: 7. The CDR3 spells CASSLGGSGSETQYF. The CDR3, as DNA: TGCGCCAGCAGCTTAGGGGGTAGCGGGAGTGAGACCCAGTACTTC.